A selection of T cell receptor beta chains follows, all from one sample in a study of cytomegalovirus exposure and HLA in healthy donors. The method was immunoSEQ multiplex PCR; TCRdb's version includes in-frame clones alone and lacks a portion of them. The listing contains about 130,000 clones. Material for sequencing was PBMCs. The receptor set was obtained from a woman aged 55-69 years in good health and CMV-seronegative. Each CDR3 is given with its conserved first and last residue. The D gene is left open where the match is weak.

CDR3,DNA,J,V,D
CASSPAAQETQYF,TGTGCCAGCAGCCCCGCGGCCCAAGAGACCCAGTACTTC,TRBJ2-5,TRBV7-9,-
CASSMGSRGHGYTF,TGTGCCAGTAGTATGGGCTCGCGGGGGCATGGCTACACCTTC,TRBJ1-2,TRBV19,-
CASSPQGQGNEKLFF,TGTGCCAGCTCACCACAGGGACAGGGTAATGAAAAACTGTTTTTT,TRBJ1-4,TRBV18,TRBD1
CASSESSGRTGELFF,TGTGCCAGCAGTGAATCTAGCGGGAGGACCGGGGAGCTGTTTTTT,TRBJ2-2,TRBV2,TRBD2
CASSGDMFYGYTF,TGTGCCAGTAGTGGGGACATGTTCTATGGCTACACCTTC,TRBJ1-2,TRBV19,-
CAWSVYYEQYF,TGTGCCTGGAGTGTATACTACGAGCAGTACTTC,TRBJ2-7,TRBV30,-
CASSTHSTDTQYF,TGTGCCAGCAGCACACACAGCACAGATACGCAGTATTTT,TRBJ2-3,TRBV7-9,-
CASEGGRVTDTQYF,TGTGCCAGCGAGGGAGGGAGGGTTACAGATACGCAGTATTTT,TRBJ2-3,TRBV13,TRBD2
CASSYDQLMGYTF,TGTGCCAGCAGTTACGACCAACTAATGGGCTACACCTTC,TRBJ1-2,TRBV6-5,-
CAWSKGLAYEQYF,TGTGCCTGGAGCAAAGGACTAGCCTACGAGCAGTACTTC,TRBJ2-7,TRBV30,TRBD2
CASSLPGTGNYEQYF,TGTGCCAGCAGCCTTCCAGGGACAGGGAACTACGAGCAGTACTTC,TRBJ2-7,TRBV5-4,TRBD1
CASSIGRNTGELFF,TGTGCCAGCAGCATAGGGAGGAACACCGGGGAGCTGTTTTTT,TRBJ2-2,TRBV7-9,-
CASSSYGTGRTEAFF,TGTGCCAGCAGCTCTTACGGGACAGGGAGGACTGAAGCTTTCTTT,TRBJ1-1,TRBV7-9,TRBD1
CATAGGHGETQYF,TGTGCCACCGCGGGAGGACACGGGGAGACCCAGTACTTC,TRBJ2-5,TRBV6-1,TRBD2
CASSFESGGEQYF,TGTGCCAGCAGCTTTGAGTCGGGTGGGGAGCAGTACTTC,TRBJ2-7,TRBV5-4,-
CASSAEGQGSPTGELFF,TGTGCCAGCAGTGCCGAAGGACAGGGTAGTCCCACCGGGGAGCTGTTTTTT,TRBJ2-2,TRBV2,TRBD1
CSVASGGVYEQYF,TGCAGCGTTGCGTCAGGGGGCGTCTACGAGCAGTACTTC,TRBJ2-7,TRBV29-1,TRBD1
CASSLGGGARSETQYF,TGTGCCAGCAGCTTGGGAGGGGGGGCACGGTCGGAGACCCAGTACTTC,TRBJ2-5,TRBV5-8,-
CSVDLGQGGGYTF,TGCAGCGTTGATTTGGGACAGGGGGGTGGCTACACCTTC,TRBJ1-2,TRBV29-1,TRBD1
CASTVQGYNGYTF,TGTGCCAGCACCGTACAGGGTTATAATGGCTACACCTTC,TRBJ1-2,TRBV7-9,-
CASSEAQQGWYEQYF,TGTGCCAGCAGTGAAGCCCAGCAGGGGTGGTACGAGCAGTACTTC,TRBJ2-7,TRBV6-1,-
CASSPGLDYEQYF,TGTGCTAGCAGCCCAGGACTAGACTACGAGCAGTACTTC,TRBJ2-7,TRBV7-7,TRBD2
CASSLLLSSYNEQFF,TGTGCCAGCTCATTACTATTGAGCTCCTACAATGAGCAGTTCTTC,TRBJ2-1,TRBV18,-
CASSDRDRGPEQFF,TGTGCCAGCAGCGATCGGGACAGGGGGCCTGAGCAGTTCTTC,TRBJ2-1,TRBV11-3,TRBD1
CASSVAVGASYGYTF,TGTGCCAGCAGCGTAGCGGTGGGGGCCTCCTATGGCTACACCTTC,TRBJ1-2,TRBV9,-
CASSNRDRGILNTEAFF,TGCGCCAGCAGCAACCGGGACAGGGGGATCCTGAACACTGAAGCTTTCTTT,TRBJ1-1,TRBV4-1,TRBD1
CASSFVRGHNTRSEAFF,TGTGCCAGCAGCTTCGTCAGGGGGCACAACACCAGATCTGAAGCTTTCTTT,TRBJ1-1,TRBV7-9,TRBD1
CASNSGDSNQPQHF,TGTGCCAGCAATTCAGGGGATAGCAATCAGCCCCAGCATTTT,TRBJ1-5,TRBV9,-
CASRNPDRVWDEQFF,TGTGCCAGCAGGAATCCCGACAGGGTGTGGGATGAGCAGTTCTTC,TRBJ2-1,TRBV11-2,TRBD1
CASSTGEEADTQYF,TGTGCCAGCAGTACCGGAGAGGAGGCAGATACGCAGTATTTT,TRBJ2-3,TRBV28,-
CSGGTAYEQYF,TGCAGCGGGGGGACAGCCTACGAGCAGTACTTC,TRBJ2-7,TRBV29-1,TRBD1
CASSMAAGRKNTEAFF,TGTGCCAGTAGTATGGCGGCAGGGAGGAAGAACACTGAAGCTTTCTTT,TRBJ1-1,TRBV19,-
CASSLGTGSSNQPQHF,TGTGCCAGCAGCCTCGGGACAGGGTCGAGCAATCAGCCCCAGCATTTT,TRBJ1-5,TRBV7-9,TRBD1
CASTLKGGVDTGELFF,TGTGCCAGCACCCTTAAAGGAGGGGTTGACACCGGGGAGCTGTTTTTT,TRBJ2-2,TRBV25-1,-
CASSEQGAQETQYF,TGTGCCAGCAGTGAACAAGGGGCACAAGAGACCCAGTACTTC,TRBJ2-5,TRBV2,-
CAITTGLAHGNTIYF,TGTGCCATCACAACGGGACTCGCCCATGGAAACACCATATATTTT,TRBJ1-3,TRBV10-3,-
CASSLNSREISGANVLTF,TGTGCCAGCAGTTTAAATAGCCGGGAGATCTCTGGGGCCAACGTCCTGACTTTC,TRBJ2-6,TRBV27,-
CASSPGGGWTEAFF,TGCGCCAGCAGTCCCGGAGGGGGCTGGACTGAAGCTTTCTTT,TRBJ1-1,TRBV10-2,TRBD1
CATSFSGEQFF,TGCGCCACGTCATTTAGCGGGGAGCAGTTCTTC,TRBJ2-1,TRBV4-1,TRBD2
CAISEREAGRDYEQYF,TGTGCCATCAGTGAAAGAGAAGCGGGAAGGGACTACGAGCAGTACTTC,TRBJ2-7,TRBV10-3,TRBD2
CATSRGGTGGNTIYF,TGTGCCACCAGCAGAGGGGGAACAGGGGGAAACACCATATATTTT,TRBJ1-3,TRBV15,-
CASSLAEWDEQFF,TGTGCCAGCAGCTTAGCGGAATGGGATGAGCAGTTCTTC,TRBJ2-1,TRBV7-3,-
CASSVRGISYYGYTF,TGTGCCAGCAGTGTACGGGGGATCTCTTACTATGGCTACACCTTC,TRBJ1-2,TRBV6-1,-
CASSPPTSYEQYF,TGTGCCAGCTCACCACCAACTTCCTACGAGCAGTACTTC,TRBJ2-7,TRBV18,-
CASSAAPGQNSRNTIYF,TGTGCCAGCAGCGCTGCCCCGGGACAGAACTCTAGAAACACCATATATTTT,TRBJ1-3,TRBV9,TRBD1
CASGTSPGYEQYF,TGCGCCAGCGGGACTAGTCCAGGCTACGAGCAGTACTTC,TRBJ2-7,TRBV5-1,TRBD2
CASRKLATSEQYF,TGTGCCAGCAGGAAACTAGCGACAAGCGAGCAGTACTTC,TRBJ2-7,TRBV6-6,TRBD2
CASSPLAVPSTDTQYF,TGTGCCAGCAGCCCGCTAGCGGTACCTTCCACAGATACGCAGTATTTT,TRBJ2-3,TRBV7-8,TRBD2
CASSPWGQGVNTGELFF,TGTGCCAGCAGCCCCTGGGGACAGGGGGTGAACACCGGGGAGCTGTTTTTT,TRBJ2-2,TRBV7-9,TRBD1
CASSLLEGYTF,TGTGCCAGCTCACTTCTCGAGGGCTACACCTTC,TRBJ1-2,TRBV18,-
CASRWNEGQASGGSYEQYF,TGTGCAAGTCGCTGGAACGAGGGGCAAGCTAGCGGGGGATCCTACGAGCAGTACTTC,TRBJ2-7,TRBV12-2,-
CASRSGAGYNEQFF,TGTGCCAGCAGGTCGGGCGCAGGGTACAATGAGCAGTTCTTC,TRBJ2-1,TRBV5-4,-
CATQTGTSEAFF,TGTGCCACCCAGACCGGGACATCTGAAGCTTTCTTT,TRBJ1-1,TRBV15,-
CASSLPIVNTIYF,TGTGCCAGCAGCTTACCAATTGTCAACACCATATATTTT,TRBJ1-3,TRBV11-2,-
CASSETTSSYNEQFF,TGTGCCAGTAGCGAAACTACCAGCTCCTACAATGAGCAGTTCTTC,TRBJ2-1,TRBV19,-
CASSRTGVEQYF,TGTGCCAGCAGCCGGACAGGGGTCGAGCAGTACTTC,TRBJ2-7,TRBV5-6,TRBD1
CASTPYADYGYTF,TGTGCCAGTACCCCATACGCGGACTATGGCTACACCTTC,TRBJ1-2,TRBV19,-
CASSSSGRGPNEKLFF,TGCGCCAGCAGCTCAAGCGGCAGGGGGCCTAATGAAAAACTGTTTTTT,TRBJ1-4,TRBV5-1,TRBD1
CASSPKSGLAVKFF,TGTGCCAGCAGCCCCAAATCGGGACTTGCGGTGAAGTTCTTC,TRBJ2-1,TRBV7-9,-